These T cell receptor beta chains were read from a single sample in a study of cytomegalovirus exposure and HLA in healthy donors. The protocol was immunoSEQ multiplex PCR, while the TCRdb copy is restricted to in-frame clones and leaves out a portion. In the table there are 120,000 to 150,000 clones, more than 60% of which are singletons. Sample: PBMCs. These receptors originate from a female donor in good health and CMV-seronegative. The CDR3 runs from the conserved cysteine through the conserved F or W. The D gene is left open where the match is weak. The listing skips clone size in some rows; elsewhere it reads once, few, many or a size class.

clone size	D gene	V gene	J gene	CDR3 DNA	CDR3 protein
-	-	TRBV5-1	TRBJ2-7	TGCGCCAGCAGCCTACGGACACGGTCCTACGAGCAGTACTTC	CASSLRTRSYEQYF
-	-	TRBV27	TRBJ2-5	TGTGCCAGCAGTTTTCCTGGACAGACCGACCAAGAGACCCAGTACTTC	CASSFPGQTDQETQYF
-	-	TRBV2	TRBJ2-6	TGTGCCAGCAGTGAAACCCGTTTCCACAGCTCTGGGGCCAACGTCCTGACTTTC	CASSETRFHSSGANVLTF
-	-	TRBV7-8	TRBJ1-5	TGTGCCAGCAGCTTAGCAGGCAGGCCAACCGGTAGCAATCAGCCCCAGCATTTT	CASSLAGRPTGSNQPQHF
-	TRBD1	TRBV30	TRBJ2-5	TGTGCCTGTTCCGGGACAGGGGGAGAGACCCAGTACTTC	CACSGTGGETQYF
few	TRBD1	TRBV6-1	TRBJ1-1	TGTGCCAGCAGCGGACAGGGGGCGCTGAACACTGAAGCTTTCTTT	CASSGQGALNTEAFF
few	-	TRBV27	TRBJ1-4	TGTGCCAGCGGGCGTGGCAGCAATAATGAAAAACTGTTTTTT	CASGRGSNNEKLFF
-	TRBD1	TRBV7-9	TRBJ2-1	TGTGCCAGCAGCGATCGGACAGGGCCTCGGGCTGAGCAGTTCTTC	CASSDRTGPRAEQFF
-	-	TRBV14	TRBJ1-2	TGTGCCAGCAGCCGAGTATGGTATGGCTACACCTTC	CASSRVWYGYTF
-	-	TRBV11-3	TRBJ2-5	TGTGCCAGCAGCTTTGGCAGAGAGACCCAGTACTTC	CASSFGRETQYF
few	TRBD1	TRBV5-4	TRBJ1-1	TGTGCCAGCAGCCTTCCGACAGGGGGCACTGAAGCTTTCTTT	CASSLPTGGTEAFF
-	-	TRBV6-1	TRBJ1-2	TGTGCCAGCAGACCGGACAGTCTCTTCCGGGGCTACACCTTC	CASRPDSLFRGYTF
-	-	TRBV7-9	TRBJ1-3	TGTGCCAGCAGCTTAACCAGGGACTCTGGAAACACCATATATTTT	CASSLTRDSGNTIYF
-	-	TRBV2	TRBJ1-3	TGTGCCAGCTGGGGCCAGGGTGGAGCCATATATTTT	CASWGQGGAIYF